A single TCR beta chain is shown here with its context. Its antigen is unknown. The input lacks base qualities; no much larger clone sits a single base away. This entry comes from a study of identical twins (dated by TCRdb to 2016 to 2017). Turning to the overall study: TCR alpha and beta repertoires from monozygotic twins, unrelated adults of various ages and cord blood were deep-sequenced to test whether fetal clonotypes persist. Replicate twin experiments were performed at different times using different library preparation protocols to rule out contamination.

Every donor in the study was a healthy Caucasian. The twin cohort comprised three pairs of female monozygotic twins, all aged about 18 to 30 years. RNA for TCR libraries was isolated from peripheral blood mononuclear cells. The library was generated by 5' RACE. TCRdb names Illumina HiSeq 2000 as the instrument used. Template switching introduced a universal primer binding site; the final cDNA contained a unique molecular identifier, enabling accurate counting of TCR cDNA molecules. Specific primers in the conserved constant-segment region were used to synthesize first-strand cDNA for the TCR alpha and beta chains. To control for contamination, each cDNA library was double barcoded with a SMART-Mk sample barcode plus Illumina barcodes. TruSeq adapter sequences along with Illumina sample barcodes were introduced in two successive PCR steps. The Illumina HiSeq platform was used with custom primers to sequence TCR alpha and beta cDNA libraries. Per the source publication's procedure: MiGEC was used to process raw reads and extract unique molecular identifiers, and MiXCR was used to find CDR3 positions. Recombination models were inferred per individual with the repgenHMM and IGoR tools using an EM algorithm. Shared clonotypes were analyzed with the tcR package in R, and sharing was normalized by the product of cloneset sizes. To study raw recombination without the effects of thymic and clonal selection, out-of-frame nonproductive sequences were analyzed. TCRdb passed the public sequencing reads through fastp at Q25 and MiXCR, retaining productive beta sequences. Every entry covers one CDR3 protein and lists the most common genes and DNA from its rows. These V and J calls are TCRdb output, not the study's own analysis. Across this sample there are hundreds of thousands of distinct CDR3 sequences, with 10% to 15% seen only once. The ten biggest clones cover under 2% of the sample.

Based on the germline V gene (reference sequence), the CDR1 and CDR2 sequences are SEHNR and FQNEAQ. Including cysteine and phenylalanine, the CDR3 has 17 amino acids. Left in the record is the CDR3 DNA by itself, 51 bases read in frame from the first base. At the junction V is shortened by 6 bases and J by 4 bases, with 25 bases in between. What the research found in general, with its limitations: Because the same donors could not be followed over many years, conclusions were based on cross-sectional statistical analysis. The excess sharing between twins in beta out-of-frame sequences was weaker because fewer shared sequences reduced the signal-to-noise ratio. Compared with coincidental sharing between unrelated individuals, an excess of low generation-probability sequences was observed among out-of-frame TCR alpha sequences shared between twins. Zero-insertion analyses could be partly confounded by invariant T cells such as MAIT and iNKT, though diverse VJ usage argued against such confounding for most clonotypes. Abundant cord blood beta clonotypes had fewer insertions, young adult naive repertoires showed a similar but weaker trend, and memory repertoires showed no such trend. In monozygotic twins, out-of-frame TCR alpha sharing was systematically underestimated by recombination models, although the models agreed with sharing between unrelated individuals.

The same specimen was also included in a second study, on yellow fever vaccine responses in identical twins. As the second paper documents: According to the authors, the vaccine-induced T cell response in identical twins seemed to be partly convergent and partly specific to each individual. In the study, vaccine-responding T cell clones were precisely tracked in identical twins.

This sequence was found in a woman younger than 35 in good health. Recombination linked TRBV7-9 to TRBJ2-7, and TRBD2 may be the D gene, going by 6 matching bases. The sequenced material came from PBMCs. CDR3 loop: CASSSGGTGARAYEQYF. Read as DNA, the sequence is TGTGCCAGCAGTTCCGGGGGTACCGGGGCCCGAGCTTACGAGCAGTACTTC.